The clone carrying this TCR beta chain came up many times. Authors of the study amplified TCR beta CDR3 regions from RNA transcripts. Using the HTBI primer set, a first-round RT-PCR was run on the TCR CDR3. TCRdb reprocessed the multiplex PCR reads with MiXCR, giving one entry per CDR3 protein. The sample shows almost 350,000 distinct CDR3 sequences, 15% to 20% of them seen only once. This entry is derived from a study of T cells in Graves' hyperthyroidism and ophthalmopathy. Clinical Activity Scores of at least 3, NOSPECS grades of at least 4 and durations under 3 months characterized ophthalmopathy patients. Diagnoses were made from clinical symptoms, serum measures (thyroxine and TRAb), thyroid ultrasound and orbital computed tomography. Trimming stripped 1 base from V and 3 bases from J, with 15 bases between. The CDR3 length is 17 residues. Germline V gene lookup returns CDR1 ENHRY and CDR2 SYGVKD.

The chain has TRBV10-3 and TRBJ2-2; D is possibly TRBD2 (5 bases). The specimen sequenced was blood. The TCR originated in a woman aged 40-49 years with Graves' ophthalmopathy. This CDR3 is CAISEFPLPRDTGELFF. The CDR3 DNA sequence: TGTGCCATCAGTGAGTTCCCCTTACCGAGGGACACCGGGGAGCTGTTTTTT.